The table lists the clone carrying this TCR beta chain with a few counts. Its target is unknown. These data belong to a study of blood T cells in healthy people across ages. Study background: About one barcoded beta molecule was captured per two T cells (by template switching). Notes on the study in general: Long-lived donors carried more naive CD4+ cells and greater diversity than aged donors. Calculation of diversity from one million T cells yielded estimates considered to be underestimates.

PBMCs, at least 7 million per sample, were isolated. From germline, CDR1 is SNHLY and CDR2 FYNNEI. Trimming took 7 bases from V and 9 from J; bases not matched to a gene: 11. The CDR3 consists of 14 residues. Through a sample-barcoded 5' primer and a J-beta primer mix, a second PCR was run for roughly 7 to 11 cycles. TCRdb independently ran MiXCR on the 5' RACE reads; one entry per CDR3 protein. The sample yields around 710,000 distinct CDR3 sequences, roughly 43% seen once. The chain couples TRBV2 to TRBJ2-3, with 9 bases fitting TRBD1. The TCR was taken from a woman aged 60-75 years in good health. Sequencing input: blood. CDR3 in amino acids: CASTSDRGGTTQYF. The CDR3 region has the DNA TGTGCCAGCACCTCGGACAGGGGAGGAACGACGCAGTATTTT.